Listed below are T cell receptor beta chains from one sample, sequenced in a study of shared clonotypes between healthy human individuals. Produced via immunoSEQ multiplex PCR; TCRdb's table is partial and in-frame only. The data hold about 2.1 million clones, with approximately 94% observed a single time. Input material: naive CD8+ T cells from PBMCs. The receptors stem from a man aged 18 to 29 in good health. Some clones in this sample may be carry-over from other donors' samples. The CDR3 runs from the conserved cysteine through the conserved F or W. The order of the fields is D gene, J gene, clone size, V gene, CDR3 protein, CDR3 DNA. The D gene is left open where the match is weak. Clone size is not always given. Where it is, it says once, few, many or a class for expanded clones.

D gene: .; J gene: TRBJ2-2; clone size: .; V gene: TRBV15; CDR3 protein: CATSRSREYTGELFF; CDR3 DNA: TGTGCCACCAGCAGGTCCAGGGAGTACACCGGGGAGCTGTTTTTT
D gene: TRBD1; J gene: TRBJ1-2; clone size: .; V gene: TRBV6-5; CDR3 protein: CASSYSDRSDGYTF; CDR3 DNA: TGTGCCAGCAGTTACTCGGACAGGTCCGATGGCTACACCTTC
D gene: .; J gene: TRBJ2-7; clone size: .; V gene: TRBV7-9; CDR3 protein: CASSLAGGIYEQYF; CDR3 DNA: TGTGCCAGCAGCTTAGCGGGAGGAATCTACGAGCAGTACTTC
D gene: TRBD1; J gene: TRBJ2-5; clone size: .; V gene: TRBV10-1; CDR3 protein: CASSENWTGVETQYF; CDR3 DNA: TGCGCCAGCAGTGAGAATTGGACAGGGGTTGAGACCCAGTACTTC
D gene: TRBD2; J gene: TRBJ2-3; clone size: .; V gene: TRBV28; CDR3 protein: CASSFVFRLAGWAGTDTQYF; CDR3 DNA: TGTGCCAGCAGTTTCGTTTTTAGGCTAGCGGGCTGGGCAGGGACAGATACGCAGTATTTT
D gene: .; J gene: TRBJ2-3; clone size: .; V gene: TRBV19; CDR3 protein: CASSGGRGAYF; CDR3 DNA: TGTGCCTCATCCGGTGGCCGCGGGGCGTATTTT
D gene: TRBD2; J gene: TRBJ2-2; clone size: .; V gene: TRBV4-1; CDR3 protein: CASSQDLGGTTTGELFF; CDR3 DNA: TGCGCCAGCAGCCAAGATCTCGGGGGGACGACCACCGGGGAGCTGTTTTTT
D gene: TRBD1; J gene: TRBJ1-2; clone size: .; V gene: TRBV29-1; CDR3 protein: CSARGGGYYGYTF; CDR3 DNA: TGCAGCGCCCGGGGAGGGGGCTACTATGGCTACACCTTC
D gene: .; J gene: TRBJ1-1; clone size: few; V gene: TRBV30; CDR3 protein: CAWSLLLNTEAFF; CDR3 DNA: TGTGCCTGGAGTCTCCTTTTGAACACTGAAGCTTTCTTT
D gene: .; J gene: TRBJ2-2; clone size: .; V gene: TRBV2; CDR3 protein: CASSEPPPDTGELFF; CDR3 DNA: TGTGCCAGCAGTGAACCCCCTCCGGACACCGGGGAGCTGTTTTTT
D gene: .; J gene: TRBJ2-1; clone size: .; V gene: TRBV5-1; CDR3 protein: CASSSLGGEQFF; CDR3 DNA: TGCGCCAGCAGTTCTCTAGGGGGTGAGCAGTTCTTC
D gene: .; J gene: TRBJ2-3; clone size: once; V gene: TRBV7-8; CDR3 protein: CASSLKLEDTQYF; CDR3 DNA: TGTGCCAGCAGCTTAAAACTTGAAGATACGCAGTATTTT
D gene: TRBD2; J gene: TRBJ2-7; clone size: .; V gene: TRBV7-8; CDR3 protein: CASSPGLAGSYEQYF; CDR3 DNA: TGTGCCAGCAGCCCGGGACTAGCGGGGTCCTACGAGCAGTACTTC
D gene: .; J gene: TRBJ2-7; clone size: .; V gene: TRBV20-1; CDR3 protein: CSAGFPKEQYF; CDR3 DNA: TGCAGTGCGGGGTTCCCTAAGGAGCAGTACTTC
D gene: .; J gene: TRBJ2-7; clone size: .; V gene: TRBV5-4; CDR3 protein: CASSSSITSYEQYF; CDR3 DNA: TGTGCCAGCAGCTCCTCGATTACTTCCTACGAGCAGTACTTC
D gene: .; J gene: TRBJ1-2; clone size: once; V gene: TRBV7-6; CDR3 protein: CASSLGQGRGYTF; CDR3 DNA: TGTGCCAGCAGCTTAGGGCAGGGACGGGGCTACACCTTC
D gene: .; J gene: TRBJ2-3; clone size: once; V gene: TRBV19; CDR3 protein: CASSITIGADTQYF; CDR3 DNA: TGTGCCAGTAGTATTACCATAGGGGCAGATACGCAGTATTTT
D gene: TRBD1; J gene: TRBJ2-7; clone size: .; V gene: TRBV9; CDR3 protein: CASSSGQAVNYEQYF; CDR3 DNA: TGTGCCAGCAGCTCCGGACAGGCTGTAAACTACGAGCAGTACTTC
D gene: .; J gene: TRBJ2-7; clone size: .; V gene: TRBV5-6; CDR3 protein: CASSSYRVSYEQYF; CDR3 DNA: TGTGCCAGCAGCTCCTACAGGGTATCCTACGAGCAGTACTTC
D gene: TRBD2; J gene: TRBJ2-5; clone size: .; V gene: TRBV7-9; CDR3 protein: CASSDRTSGPQETQYF; CDR3 DNA: TGTGCCAGCAGCGATAGGACTAGCGGCCCCCAAGAGACCCAGTACTTC
D gene: .; J gene: TRBJ1-2; clone size: .; V gene: TRBV9; CDR3 protein: CASSAGAVISGYTF; CDR3 DNA: TGTGCCAGCAGCGCCGGTGCCGTTATATCTGGCTACACCTTC
D gene: .; J gene: TRBJ2-1; clone size: .; V gene: TRBV2; CDR3 protein: CASTGGNEQFF; CDR3 DNA: TGTGCCAGCACCGGAGGGAATGAGCAGTTCTTC
D gene: .; J gene: TRBJ1-2; clone size: .; V gene: TRBV5-6; CDR3 protein: CASSLSAGKGGAGYTF; CDR3 DNA: TGTGCCAGCAGCTTGTCGGCAGGGAAAGGTGGCGCTGGCTACACCTTC
D gene: TRBD2; J gene: TRBJ2-7; clone size: .; V gene: TRBV4-3; CDR3 protein: CASSQLFSSGRGDEQYF; CDR3 DNA: TGCGCCAGCAGCCAGTTATTCTCTAGCGGGAGAGGCGACGAGCAGTACTTC
D gene: .; J gene: TRBJ2-1; clone size: .; V gene: TRBV12-5; CDR3 protein: CASGLPQARDGEQFF; CDR3 DNA: TGTGCTAGTGGTTTGCCCCAGGCAAGGGACGGTGAGCAGTTCTTC
D gene: TRBD1; J gene: TRBJ1-1; clone size: .; V gene: TRBV5-4; CDR3 protein: CASSFSGTGGGAFF; CDR3 DNA: TGTGCCAGCAGCTTCTCCGGGACAGGGGGCGGGGCTTTCTTT
D gene: .; J gene: TRBJ2-1; clone size: once; V gene: TRBV5-6; CDR3 protein: CASSFRTSYNEQFF; CDR3 DNA: TGTGCCAGCAGCTTTCGGACCTCCTACAATGAGCAGTTCTTC
D gene: .; J gene: TRBJ2-1; clone size: .; V gene: TRBV9; CDR3 protein: CASSPPDRYNEQFF; CDR3 DNA: TGTGCCAGCAGCCCCCCGGACAGATACAATGAGCAGTTCTTC
D gene: TRBD1; J gene: TRBJ2-1; clone size: .; V gene: TRBV6-6; CDR3 protein: CASSFPDRGWWDEQFF; CDR3 DNA: TGTGCCAGCAGTTTCCCGGACAGGGGTTGGTGGGATGAGCAGTTCTTC
D gene: .; J gene: TRBJ2-7; clone size: .; V gene: TRBV9; CDR3 protein: CASSAGAGYEQYF; CDR3 DNA: TGTGCCAGCAGCGCGGGAGCTGGCTACGAGCAGTACTTC
D gene: TRBD1; J gene: TRBJ2-5; clone size: .; V gene: TRBV27; CDR3 protein: CASRRQGLGETQYF; CDR3 DNA: TGTGCCAGCAGAAGACAGGGCTTAGGTGAGACCCAGTACTTC
D gene: .; J gene: TRBJ1-2; clone size: .; V gene: TRBV7-9; CDR3 protein: CASSPPLAGEPTNYGYTF; CDR3 DNA: TGTGCCAGCAGCCCGCCCTTGGCCGGGGAACCGACTAACTATGGCTACACCTTC
D gene: TRBD2; J gene: TRBJ2-1; clone size: .; V gene: TRBV7-8; CDR3 protein: CASSLLAGVRNEQFF; CDR3 DNA: TGTGCCAGCAGCTTACTAGCGGGAGTAAGGAATGAGCAGTTCTTC
D gene: .; J gene: TRBJ2-7; clone size: .; V gene: TRBV19; CDR3 protein: CASSDLGRNYEQYF; CDR3 DNA: TGTGCCAGTAGTGACCTAGGAAGAAACTACGAGCAGTACTTC
D gene: .; J gene: TRBJ2-7; clone size: .; V gene: TRBV27; CDR3 protein: CASSFLPQGSLYEQYF; CDR3 DNA: TGTGCCAGCAGTTTCCTACCCCAGGGATCGCTTTACGAGCAGTACTTC
D gene: .; J gene: TRBJ2-7; clone size: few; V gene: TRBV7-2; CDR3 protein: CASSLGSYEQYF; CDR3 DNA: TGTGCCAGCAGCTTGGGCTCCTACGAGCAGTACTTC
D gene: .; J gene: TRBJ1-4; clone size: .; V gene: TRBV13; CDR3 protein: CASSSRQEEGDNEKLFF; CDR3 DNA: TGTGCCAGCAGCTCAAGGCAGGAGGAGGGAGATAATGAAAAACTGTTTTTT
D gene: .; J gene: TRBJ2-7; clone size: once; V gene: TRBV10-1; CDR3 protein: CASSGGPLGYEQYF; CDR3 DNA: TGCGCCAGCAGTGGGGGCCCTCTAGGCTACGAGCAGTACTTC
D gene: .; J gene: TRBJ2-7; clone size: once; V gene: TRBV6-6; CDR3 protein: CASSLGRGHEQYF; CDR3 DNA: TGTGCCAGCAGCCTCGGCAGGGGCCACGAGCAGTACTTC
D gene: TRBD1; J gene: TRBJ2-3; clone size: .; V gene: TRBV6-5; CDR3 protein: CALTRQGIADTQYF; CDR3 DNA: TGTGCCTTAACGCGACAGGGGATCGCAGATACGCAGTATTTT
D gene: .; J gene: TRBJ1-1; clone size: .; V gene: TRBV29-1; CDR3 protein: CSVEGPGWDTEAFF; CDR3 DNA: TGCAGCGTTGAAGGGCCAGGGTGGGACACTGAAGCTTTCTTT
D gene: TRBD1; J gene: TRBJ1-1; clone size: .; V gene: TRBV6-5; CDR3 protein: CASRQGELNTEAFF; CDR3 DNA: TGTGCCAGCCGACAGGGCGAATTGAACACTGAAGCTTTCTTT
D gene: .; J gene: TRBJ2-1; clone size: .; V gene: TRBV9; CDR3 protein: CASSVQDGNEQFF; CDR3 DNA: TGTGCCAGCAGCGTACAGGACGGGAATGAGCAGTTCTTC
D gene: .; J gene: TRBJ1-5; clone size: .; V gene: TRBV19; CDR3 protein: CASTLSTQGQPQHF; CDR3 DNA: TGTGCCAGTACTCTCAGCACGCAGGGTCAGCCCCAGCATTTT
D gene: .; J gene: TRBJ1-3; clone size: .; V gene: TRBV2; CDR3 protein: CASSVIGGWAGTGNTIYF; CDR3 DNA: TGTGCCAGCAGTGTTATCGGCGGATGGGCCGGGACTGGAAACACCATATATTTT
D gene: .; J gene: TRBJ2-1; clone size: .; V gene: TRBV11-2; CDR3 protein: CASRRSRQSYNEQFF; CDR3 DNA: TGTGCCAGCAGGAGGTCGAGGCAGTCCTACAATGAGCAGTTCTTC
D gene: .; J gene: TRBJ2-1; clone size: .; V gene: TRBV7-9; CDR3 protein: CASSLQSGNEQFF; CDR3 DNA: TGTGCCAGCAGCTTACAAAGCGGAAATGAGCAGTTCTTC
D gene: TRBD1; J gene: TRBJ1-2; clone size: .; V gene: TRBV4-1; CDR3 protein: CASSQGPGGDYGYTF; CDR3 DNA: TGCGCCAGCAGCCAAGGGCCAGGGGGCGACTATGGCTACACCTTC
D gene: TRBD1; J gene: TRBJ1-1; clone size: .; V gene: TRBV5-1; CDR3 protein: CASSSSDRDTEAFF; CDR3 DNA: TGCGCCAGCAGCTCGTCGGACAGGGACACTGAAGCTTTCTTT
D gene: TRBD1; J gene: TRBJ2-3; clone size: .; V gene: TRBV14; CDR3 protein: CASSHMDRGPTDTQYF; CDR3 DNA: TGTGCCAGCAGCCACATGGACAGGGGGCCGACAGATACGCAGTATTTT
D gene: .; J gene: TRBJ2-6; clone size: .; V gene: TRBV6-5; CDR3 protein: CASSLGTGGANVLTF; CDR3 DNA: TGTGCCAGCAGTCTAGGGACCGGTGGGGCCAACGTCCTGACTTTC
D gene: .; J gene: TRBJ2-3; clone size: .; V gene: TRBV27; CDR3 protein: CASSPVAASSTDTQYF; CDR3 DNA: TGTGCCAGCAGTCCCGTAGCGGCTTCCAGCACAGATACGCAGTATTTT
D gene: .; J gene: TRBJ1-2; clone size: few; V gene: TRBV7-8; CDR3 protein: CASSGEGYGYTF; CDR3 DNA: TGTGCCAGCAGCGGGGAGGGCTATGGCTACACCTTC
D gene: .; J gene: TRBJ2-7; clone size: .; V gene: TRBV9; CDR3 protein: CASSVGVGYEQYF; CDR3 DNA: TGTGCCAGCAGCGTAGGCGTGGGCTACGAGCAGTACTTC
D gene: TRBD1; J gene: TRBJ2-7; clone size: .; V gene: TRBV27; CDR3 protein: CASSGRTGGYEQYF; CDR3 DNA: TGTGCCAGCAGCGGTAGGACAGGGGGCTACGAGCAGTACTTC
D gene: TRBD2; J gene: TRBJ2-3; clone size: .; V gene: TRBV6-5; CDR3 protein: CASRGSGSWTDTQYF; CDR3 DNA: TGTGCCAGCAGGGGTAGCGGGAGTTGGACAGATACGCAGTATTTT
D gene: .; J gene: TRBJ1-2; clone size: .; V gene: TRBV6-6; CDR3 protein: CASSAESYGYTF; CDR3 DNA: TGTGCCAGCAGTGCGGAGTCCTATGGCTACACCTTC
D gene: .; J gene: TRBJ1-5; clone size: .; V gene: TRBV28; CDR3 protein: CASSLTLGNNQPQHF; CDR3 DNA: TGTGCCAGCAGTTTAACTTTAGGGAACAATCAGCCCCAGCATTTT
D gene: .; J gene: TRBJ2-7; clone size: .; V gene: TRBV4-1; CDR3 protein: CASAPFQGPYEQYF; CDR3 DNA: TGCGCCAGCGCCCCCTTTCAGGGTCCCTACGAGCAGTACTTC
D gene: .; J gene: TRBJ1-2; clone size: .; V gene: TRBV5-5; CDR3 protein: CASSLSGKGYGYTF; CDR3 DNA: TGTGCCAGCAGCTTGTCAGGAAAGGGCTATGGCTACACCTTC